A selection of T cell receptor beta chains follows, all from one sample in a study of T cell responses to AZD1222 COVID-19 vaccine. Using immunoSEQ multiplex PCR, the repertoire was profiled, and TCRdb retains in-frame clones only, with some absent. The sample has over 100,000 clones, over 75% seen once. Sequencing was performed on peripheral blood, taken 28 days after the second AZD1222 dose. The receptors were gathered from an adult who received the AZD1222 COVID-19 vaccine. CDR3s include the opening cysteine and the closing phenylalanine or tryptophan. Fields, in order: D gene, V gene, J gene, clone size, CDR3 length, CDR3 protein, CDR3 DNA. A D gene is named only where the DNA matches it firmly. The size of a clone is reported for some rows only, either as once, few or many, or as a class for expanded clones.

>TRBD1|TRBV30|TRBJ2-2|NA|18
CAWSRGTGGIVVTGELFF
TGTGCCTGGAGTAGAGGGACAGGGGGCATCGTGGTCACCGGGGAGCTGTTTTTT
>NA|TRBV7-3|TRBJ2-2|NA|13
CASSYRYTGELFF
TGTGCCAGCAGCTACCGATACACCGGGGAGCTGTTTTTT
>NA|TRBV11-2|TRBJ2-1|NA|13
CASLDSGDDEQFF
TGTGCCTCACTAGATTCCGGGGACGATGAGCAGTTCTTC
>NA|TRBV7-9|TRBJ2-3|NA|15
CASSPVRAGTDTQYF
TGTGCCAGCAGCCCAGTAAGGGCCGGCACAGATACGCAGTATTTT
>NA|TRBV6-2/TRBV6-3|TRBJ2-1|NA|13
CASSRGPTLLQFF
TGTGCCAGCAGTCGGGGGCCCACTCTTTTGCAGTTCTTC
>TRBD2|TRBV11-2|TRBJ2-1|NA|14
CASTVAGAYNEQFF
TGTGCCAGCACCGTCGCGGGGGCCTACAATGAGCAGTTCTTC
>TRBD1|TRBV11-2|TRBJ1-1|NA|17
CASSLRGAGQGNTEAFF
TGTGCCAGCAGCTTAAGGGGGGCGGGACAGGGGAACACTGAAGCTTTCTTT
>TRBD2|TRBV7-3|TRBJ2-3|NA|16
CASSPIAGPNTDTQYF
TGTGCCAGCAGCCCCATAGCGGGGCCCAACACAGATACGCAGTATTTT
>NA|TRBV14|TRBJ1-3|NA|15
CASSPTRTAGNTIYF
TGTGCCAGCAGCCCGACTAGGACAGCCGGAAACACCATATATTTT
>TRBD1|TRBV7-2|TRBJ1-1|few|15
CASSLRQGLNTEAFF
TGTGCCAGCAGCCTTAGACAGGGACTGAACACTGAAGCTTTCTTT
>NA|TRBV7-3|TRBJ2-3|NA|17
CASSPHPLAASTDTQYF
TGTGCCAGCAGCCCACATCCTTTAGCGGCTAGCACAGATACGCAGTATTTT
>NA|TRBV29-1|TRBJ2-6|NA|14
CSVGGSSGANVLTF
TGCAGCGTTGGAGGGAGCTCTGGGGCCAACGTCCTGACTTTC
>TRBD2|TRBV2|TRBJ2-5|once|13
CASRGTSGETQYF
TGTGCCAGCAGAGGGACTAGCGGAGAGACCCAGTACTTC
>TRBD1|TRBV28|TRBJ2-7|NA|16
CASTTGGTGGTYEQYF
TGTGCCAGCACCACCGGGGGGACAGGGGGCACCTACGAGCAGTACTTC
>TRBD1|TRBV4-3|TRBJ1-2|NA|15
CASSQDGTAAIGYTF
TGCGCCAGCAGCCAAGATGGGACAGCCGCTATTGGCTACACCTTC
>TRBD1|TRBV15|TRBJ2-3|NA|16
CATSRAWTGGTDTQYF
TGTGCCACCAGCAGGGCTTGGACAGGGGGCACAGATACGCAGTATTTT
>NA|TRBV10-3|TRBJ1-1|NA|13
CAIIKIEGTEAFF
TGTGCCATCATTAAGATTGAGGGGACTGAAGCTTTCTTT
>NA|TRBV6-2/TRBV6-3|TRBJ2-5|NA|13
CASSTTVQETQYF
TGTGCCAGCAGTACTACAGTCCAAGAGACCCAGTACTTC
>TRBD2|TRBV11-3|TRBJ2-1|NA|14
CASSPTSGYNEQFF
TGTGCCAGCAGCCCGACTAGCGGCTACAATGAGCAGTTCTTC
>NA|TRBV5-4|TRBJ2-7|NA|16
CASSLGGGRGDYEQYF
TGTGCCAGCAGCTTGGGAGGCGGCAGGGGGGACTACGAGCAGTACTTC
>NA|TRBV19|TRBJ2-1|NA|16
CASSPGGGSSYNEQFF
TGTGCCAGTAGCCCCGGGGGCGGCAGCTCCTACAATGAGCAGTTCTTC
>TRBD2|TRBV11-2|TRBJ2-7|NA|15
CASSLIAGGRYEQYF
TGTGCCAGCAGCTTAATAGCGGGAGGGCGCTACGAGCAGTACTTC
>NA|TRBV2|TRBJ1-5|few|12
CASSEPNQPQHF
TGTGCCAGCAGTGAACCCAATCAGCCCCAGCATTTT
>TRBD2|TRBV7-9|TRBJ2-1|NA|13
CASSYLAGGEQFF
TGTGCCAGCAGCTACCTGGCGGGAGGGGAGCAGTTCTTC
>NA|TRBV3-1/TRBV3-2|TRBJ1-4|few|13
CASSPMGVEKLFF
TGTGCCAGCAGCCCGATGGGGGTCGAAAAACTGTTTTTT
>TRBD1|TRBV30|TRBJ2-7|NA|17
CAWTRGGTGDQSYEQYF
TGTGCCTGGACTCGAGGGGGGACAGGGGACCAATCCTACGAGCAGTACTTC
>NA|TRBV11-2|TRBJ1-1|NA|17
CASSLLTTSNRGTEAFF
TGTGCCAGCAGCCTCCTCACCACATCAAATCGGGGCACTGAAGCTTTCTTT